Below are 8 T cell receptor beta chains sequenced from a single sample in a study of blood T cell repertoires in COVID-19. Produced via immunoSEQ multiplex PCR; TCRdb's table is partial and in-frame only. The sample contains 150,000 to 190,000 clones, roughly nine tenths of which appear only once. Sequenced: peripheral blood. These receptors were obtained from a woman aged 40-49 years with acute or convalescent COVID-19.

This clone was observed once. The V call is TRBV30, the J call TRBJ1-5; possible D gene TRBD1, 5 bases. Trimming shortened V by 1 base and J by 7 bases, and 5 bases separated the two germline ends. CDR3 length: 11 residues. Looked up from germline, CDR1 is GTSNPN and CDR2 is SVGIG (reference sequence). The CDR3 DNA reads as TGTGCCTGGAGTGGGGGCCAGCCCCAGCATTTT. Its protein is CAWSGGQPQHF.

V is TRBV21-1 and J is TRBJ1-6. TRBV21-1 is noted as a pseudogene. This CDR3 spans 14 amino acids. The CDR3 region is CASSESSYNSPLHF. DNA of the CDR3: TGTGCCAGCAGCGAGAGCTCCTATAATTCACCCCTCCACTTT.

This chain links TRBV2 with TRBJ2-7, with 7 bases matching TRBD2. This CDR3 spans 14 amino acids. CDR1 and CDR2 (germline): SNHLY, FYNNEI. J gave up 2 bases and V 3 bases, and 4 bases lay outside the gene matches. The CDR3 DNA sequence: TGTGCCAGCAGTGACCTAGCGGACACCTACGAGCAGTACTTC. It specifies CASSDLADTYEQYF.

The chain combines TRBV3-1 (or the pseudogene TRBV3-2) with TRBJ2-5; the D gene is possibly TRBD1 (5 bases). This CDR3 contains 13 residues. Germline V CDR1 and CDR2: LGHDT, YNNKEL (reference sequence). V was shortened by 4 bases and J by 10 bases, with 16 bases between the two germline ends. As DNA, the CDR3 is TGTGCCAGCAGCCTAGCAAGGGGTCAGGTCCAGTACTTC. Its protein product is CASSLARGQVQYF.

DNA of the CDR3: TGCAGCGTTGAAGATAGTGGGGGGACTGAAGCTTTCTTT. Translation gives CSVEDSGGTEAFF. The V call is TRBV29-1, the J call TRBJ1-1, with TRBD1 as a possible D gene (5 bases). The CDR3 runs to 13 residues. V was cut by 0 bases and J by 5 bases, with 10 bases left in between. The germline V gene has CDR1 SQVTM and CDR2 ANQGSEA.

The V gene is TRBV4-2, the J gene TRBJ2-2; TRBD1 aligns across 7 bases. This CDR3 contains 15 residues. V was clipped by 4 bases and J by 3 bases; unmatched bases: 5. Per the germline V gene, CDR1 is LGHNA and CDR2 is YNFKEQ. The CDR3 DNA sequence: TGTGCCAGCAGCCCCGACAGGGAATACACCGGGGAGCTGTTTTTT. Its translation is CASSPDREYTGELFF.

The J gene is TRBJ2-3, the V gene TRBV30; 10 bases line up with TRBD2. V was clipped by 5 bases and J by 5 bases; unmatched bases: 7. The CDR3 loop spans 14 amino acids. Germline V CDR1 and CDR2: GTSNPN, SVGIG (reference sequence). CDR3 region: CAWEPAGGVDTQYF. In nucleotides, the CDR3 is TGTGCCTGGGAGCCAGCGGGAGGGGTAGATACGCAGTATTTT.

The chain carries TRBV6-1 and TRBJ1-4; TRBD1 might be the D (5 bases). CDR1 and CDR2 (germline): MNHNS, SASEGT. This CDR3 spans 13 amino acids. V was cut by 0 bases and J by 8 bases, with 7 bases left in between. For the CDR3, the DNA is TGTGCCAGCAGTGAAGCGCGGGGGGAAAAACTGTTTTTT. Amino acid sequence: CASSEARGEKLFF.